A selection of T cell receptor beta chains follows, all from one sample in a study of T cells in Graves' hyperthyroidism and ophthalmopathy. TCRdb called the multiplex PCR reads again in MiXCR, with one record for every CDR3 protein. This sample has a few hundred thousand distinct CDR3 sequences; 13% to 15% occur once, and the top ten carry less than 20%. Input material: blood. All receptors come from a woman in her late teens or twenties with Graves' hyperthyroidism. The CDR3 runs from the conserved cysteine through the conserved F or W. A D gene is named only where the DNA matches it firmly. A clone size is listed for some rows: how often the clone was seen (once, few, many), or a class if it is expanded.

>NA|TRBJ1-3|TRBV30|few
TGTGCCTGGAGTGTACGAGTCCTGCAGAACTCTGGAAACACCATATATTTT
CAWSVRVLQNSGNTIYF
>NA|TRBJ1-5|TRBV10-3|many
TGTGCCATCAGTGGGGGGGGGATCGGCAATCAGCCCCAGCATTTT
CAISGGGIGNQPQHF
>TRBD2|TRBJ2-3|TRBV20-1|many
TGCAGTGCTATCCAGAGCGGGGCAGATACGCAGTATTTT
CSAIQSGADTQYF
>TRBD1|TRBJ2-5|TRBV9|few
TGTGCCAGCAGCGAGCAGGGGGCGCGGGAGACCCAGTACTTC
CASSEQGARETQYF
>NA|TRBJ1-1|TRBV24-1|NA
TGTGCCACCCCCTCCGAGACAATGCGTGCTTTCTTT
CATPSETMRAFF
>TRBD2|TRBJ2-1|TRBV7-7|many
TGTGCCAGCAGCGTAGGGACTAGCACTGACAATGAGCAGTTCTTC
CASSVGTSTDNEQFF
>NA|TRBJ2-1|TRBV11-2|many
TGTGCCAGCAGCTTAAACCCGAATGAGCAGTTCTTC
CASSLNPNEQFF
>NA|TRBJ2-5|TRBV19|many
TGTGCCAGTACCGCCCGGGCTACTAGGACCCAGTACTTC
CASTARATRTQYF
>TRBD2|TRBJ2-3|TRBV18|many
TGTGCCAGCTCACCACTAGCGGGAGGGAAAGATACGCAGTATTTT
CASSPLAGGKDTQYF
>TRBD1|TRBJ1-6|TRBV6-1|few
TGTGCCAGCAGCCGCGGACACAGGGGTTCGGATTCACCCCTCCACTTT
CASSRGHRGSDSPLHF
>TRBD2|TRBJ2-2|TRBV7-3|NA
TGTGCCAGCAGCTCGGGACTAGCGGGAGTTTTTTGGGAGCTGTTTTTT
CASSSGLAGVFWELFF
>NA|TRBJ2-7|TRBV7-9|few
TGTGCCAGCAGCCCCAGTGTGGGCTCCTACGAGCAGTACTTC
CASSPSVGSYEQYF
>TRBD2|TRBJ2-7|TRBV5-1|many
TGCGCCAGCAGCTTCGGCGGGAGGTCCTACGAGCAGTACTTC
CASSFGGRSYEQYF
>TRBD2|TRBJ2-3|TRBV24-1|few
TGTGCCACCAGTGTCTCACTAGCGGGAGGGCCTTCAGATACGCAGTATTTT
CATSVSLAGGPSDTQYF
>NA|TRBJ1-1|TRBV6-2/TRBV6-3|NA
TGTGCCAGCAGTTTCGGACACCTGAACACTGAAGCTTTCTTT
CASSFGHLNTEAFF
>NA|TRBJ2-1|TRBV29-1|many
TGCAGCGTTGAAAGCTACCTCCTCCACAATGAGCAGTTCTTC
CSVESYLLHNEQFF
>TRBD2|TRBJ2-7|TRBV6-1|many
TGTGCCAGCACCCCTACTAGCGGGAGTATCTACGAGCAGTACTTC
CASTPTSGSIYEQYF
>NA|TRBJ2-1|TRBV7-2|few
TGTGCCAGCAGCTTAGTTTCTGGGACCCCCGGGTACAATGAGCAGTTCTTC
CASSLVSGTPGYNEQFF
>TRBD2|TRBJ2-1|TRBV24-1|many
TGTGCCACCAGTGACCCGGGACTAGCAAAAAACAATGAGCAGTTCTTC
CATSDPGLAKNNEQFF
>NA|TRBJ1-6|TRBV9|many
TGTGCCAGCAGCCCACAGGGAGGGGTGAATAATTCACCCCTCCACTTT
CASSPQGGVNNSPLHF
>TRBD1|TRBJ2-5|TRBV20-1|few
TGCAGTGCAAGCCGGGACAGAGGCTCACAAGAGACCCAGTACTTC
CSASRDRGSQETQYF
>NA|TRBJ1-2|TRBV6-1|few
TGTGCCAGCAGTGAAGATAGGGGGGACTATGGCTACACCTTC
CASSEDRGDYGYTF
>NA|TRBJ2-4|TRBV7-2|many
TGTGCCAGCAGCTTTCCGCTTCGGGACCCCCAGGACATTCAGTACTTC
CASSFPLRDPQDIQYF
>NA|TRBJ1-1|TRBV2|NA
TGTGCCAGGGTAAAGAGCAGGATGAACACTGAAGCTTTCTTT
CARVKSRMNTEAFF
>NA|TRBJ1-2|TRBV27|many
TGTGCCAGCAGTTTATATGGGTCAAATTACTATGGCTACACCTTC
CASSLYGSNYYGYTF
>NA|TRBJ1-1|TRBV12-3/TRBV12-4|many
TGTGCCAGCAGTTTTTTGGGGGTAGGCACTGAAGCTTTCTTT
CASSFLGVGTEAFF
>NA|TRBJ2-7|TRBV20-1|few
TGCAGTGCGCGGAGGGCCGGTTACGAGCAGTACTTC
CSARRAGYEQYF
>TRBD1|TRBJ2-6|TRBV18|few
TGTGCCAGCTCACCGAATGACAGGGGACCGTCTGGGGCCAACGTCCTGACTTTC
CASSPNDRGPSGANVLTF
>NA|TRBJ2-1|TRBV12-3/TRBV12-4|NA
TGTGCCAGCAGTTTCGGACGGAGGGCCTACAATGAGCAGTTCTTC
CASSFGRRAYNEQFF
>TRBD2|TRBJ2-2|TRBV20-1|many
TGCAGTGCTAGACAAGCAGCGGGATCGGACACCGGGGAGCTGTTTTTT
CSARQAAGSDTGELFF
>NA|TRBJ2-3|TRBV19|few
TGTGCCAGTACCCCGCCGAGGTTCGATACGCAGTATTTT
CASTPPRFDTQYF
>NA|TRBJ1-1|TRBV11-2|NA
TGTGCCAGCAGCTTCCGGGCGGTGGGGGATGAAGCTTTCTTT
CASSFRAVGDEAFF
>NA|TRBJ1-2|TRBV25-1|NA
TGTGCCAGCAGAAACACCCGGGGCGGAGGGAACTATGGCTACACCTTC
CASRNTRGGGNYGYTF
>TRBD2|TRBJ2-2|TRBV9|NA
TGTGCCAGCAGCCCCCAAGGGACTAGCGGGAGGCCCTACACCGGGGAGCTGTTTTTT
CASSPQGTSGRPYTGELFF
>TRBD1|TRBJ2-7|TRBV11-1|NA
TGCGCCAGCAGCGCCTTATCCGGGACAGGTAATGAGCAGTACTTC
CASSALSGTGNEQYF
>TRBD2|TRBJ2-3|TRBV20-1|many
TGCAGTGCTCATAGCGGGAGAGTAGGAGATACGCAGTATTTT
CSAHSGRVGDTQYF
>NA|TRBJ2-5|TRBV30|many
TGTGCCTGGACTACTGGTGAGACCCAGTACTTC
CAWTTGETQYF
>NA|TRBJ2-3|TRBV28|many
TGTGCCAGCAGTGCGCCGCTTGGGGCGTCCGACACAGATACGCAGTATTTT
CASSAPLGASDTDTQYF
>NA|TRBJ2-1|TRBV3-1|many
TGTGCCAGCAGCCACCCACGCGACCCGGGATACAATGAGCAGTTCTTC
CASSHPRDPGYNEQFF
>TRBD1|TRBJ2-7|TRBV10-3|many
TGTGCCACCGCGGATAGGACAGGTGGTGACGAGCAGTACTTC
CATADRTGGDEQYF
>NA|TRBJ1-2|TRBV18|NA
TGTGCCAGCTCACCACCGGAATTGCGGATAGGCTACACCTTC
CASSPPELRIGYTF
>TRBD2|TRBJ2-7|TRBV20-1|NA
TGCAGTGCTAGAATGCCTAGCGGGGACGAGCAGTACTTC
CSARMPSGDEQYF
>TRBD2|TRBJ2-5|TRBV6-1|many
TGTGCCAGCAGCCCAGGGACTAGCGGGAACCAATGGGGACAAGAGACCCAGTACTTC
CASSPGTSGNQWGQETQYF
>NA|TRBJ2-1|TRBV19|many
TGTGCCAGTAGTATGGGAGTGATTAATGAGCAGTTCTTC
CASSMGVINEQFF
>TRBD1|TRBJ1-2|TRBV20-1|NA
TGCAGTGCTAGAGATCATCAGAGGGGGCAAGACTATGGCTACACCTTC
CSARDHQRGQDYGYTF
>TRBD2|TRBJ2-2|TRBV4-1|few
TGCGCCAGCAGCCAAGACCCGGGACTAGCCTCCGGGGAGCTGTTTTTT
CASSQDPGLASGELFF
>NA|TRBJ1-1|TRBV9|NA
TGTGCCAGCAGCGTAGTGGACACTAACGAAGCTTTCTTT
CASSVVDTNEAFF
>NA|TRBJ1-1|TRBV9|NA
TGTGCCAGCAGCGTGGCCCTGGGCTATTCCGACACTGAAGCTTTCTTT
CASSVALGYSDTEAFF
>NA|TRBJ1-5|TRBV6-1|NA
TGTGCCAGCAGTCGGACAAATCTTAGCAATCAGCCCCAGCATTTT
CASSRTNLSNQPQHF
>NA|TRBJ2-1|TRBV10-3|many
TGTGCCATCAGTGAGTCAGACTTGCGTGAGCAGTTCTTC
CAISESDLREQFF
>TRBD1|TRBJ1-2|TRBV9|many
TGTGCCAGCAGCTACCTTGGACAGGGGAATGGCTACACCTTC
CASSYLGQGNGYTF
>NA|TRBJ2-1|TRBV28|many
TGTGCCAGCGCAGGTTTGAATGAGCAGTTCTTC
CASAGLNEQFF
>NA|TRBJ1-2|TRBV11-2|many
TGTGCCAGCAGCTTTGACGGCAGGACGGGGGGCTACACCTTC
CASSFDGRTGGYTF
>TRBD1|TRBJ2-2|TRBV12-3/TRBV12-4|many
TGTGCCAGCAGTTTCCTGACTGTCACCGGGACAGGGAACACCGGGGAGCTGTTTTTT
CASSFLTVTGTGNTGELFF
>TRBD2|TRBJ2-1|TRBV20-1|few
TGCAGTGCTAGAGATGGAGCGGGAGGAAGGTTTGCGCAGTTCTTC
CSARDGAGGRFAQFF
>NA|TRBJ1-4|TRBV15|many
TGTGCCACCAGCAGAGATTCTGGGGCAACTAATGAAAAACTGTTTTTT
CATSRDSGATNEKLFF
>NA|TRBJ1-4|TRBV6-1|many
TGTGCCAGCAGACGAAAGTCTCTCGGAGGTGAAAAACTGTTTTTT
CASRRKSLGGEKLFF
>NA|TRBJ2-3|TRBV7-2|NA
TGTGCCAGCAGCTTGCTGCCCAAGACTCCCCCGAGGGATACGCAGTATTTT
CASSLLPKTPPRDTQYF
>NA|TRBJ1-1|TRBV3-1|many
TGTGCCAGCAGCCAAGATACAGTGAACACTGAAGCTTTCTTT
CASSQDTVNTEAFF